These 32 T cell receptor beta chains came from one sample sequenced in a study of long-term antiretroviral therapy in people with HIV. Version v3.0 of the immunoSEQ assay was performed at survey level. Measured with immunoSEQ multiplex PCR; TCRdb has only the in-frame clones, and not every one. This table holds 34,000 or so clones, almost 85% found once. This sample comprised unsorted PBMCs, obtained 0.6 years after starting antiretroviral therapy. The receptors were gathered from a man aged 18 to 30 with HIV.

This chain's CDR3 is CASSGQGIAEAFF. The CDR3 DNA reads TGTGCCAGCAGTGGACAGGGGATAGCTGAAGCTTTCTTT. This chain links TRBV28 with TRBJ1-1; 9 nucleotides agree with TRBD1. This CDR3 is built from 13 residues. Germline V gene sequence: CDR1 MDHEN, CDR2 SYDVKM. V dropped 5 bases and J dropped 6; count of bases not matched to a gene: 4.

CDR3 sequence reads: CAWSVAGASTDTQYF. CDR3 nucleotides: TGTGCCTGGAGTGTAGCGGGAGCTAGCACAGATACGCAGTATTTT. The chain is built from TRBV30 and TRBJ2-3; 8 bases match TRBD2. Germline assignment: CDR1 GTSNPN and CDR2 SVGIG (reference sequence). The J segment lost 0 bases and the V segment lost 0 bases, leaving 2 bases of the junction unmatched. The CDR3 loop spans 15 amino acids. Based on the CDR3 plus reference TRBV30 and TRBJ2-3, the full variable domain is SQTIHQWPATLVQPVGSPLSLECTVEGTSNPNLYWYRQAAGRGLQLLFYSVGIGQISSEVPQNLSASRPQDRQFILSSKKLLLSDSGFYLCAWSVAGASTDTQYFGPGTRLTVL.

The chain couples TRBV7-9 to TRBJ2-7, with 8 nucleotides matching TRBD1. Trimming at V came to 2 bases and at J to 6 bases, leaving 9 bases not matched to a gene. This CDR3 has 15 amino acids. Germline V gene sequence: CDR1 SEHNR, CDR2 FQNEAQ (reference sequence). This chain's CDR3 is CASSLTGSGGSEQYF. The DNA of the CDR3 is TGTGCCAGCAGCTTAACGGGGTCAGGGGGCAGCGAGCAGTACTTC.

CDR3 loop: CASSSLANNEQFF. The CDR3 nucleotides read TGTGCCAGCAGCTCGCTAGCTAACAATGAGCAGTTCTTC. The chain joins TRBV7-9 to TRBJ2-1, with D possibly TRBD2 on 5 matching bases. The CDR3 totals 13 residues. The V gene lost 4 bases and the J gene lost 5 bases, with 9 bases spanning the gap. Per germline, CDR1 SEHNR and CDR2 FQNEAQ (reference sequence).

The CDR3 sequence: CAGYPTGGEYTQYF. The CDR3 coding sequence is TGCGCCGGCTACCCTACGGGAGGGGAGTATACGCAGTATTTT. The J gene is TRBJ2-3, the V gene TRBV10-1; 8 bases line up with TRBD2. There are 14 residues in the CDR3. CDR1 and CDR2 (germline): WNHNN, SYGVQD (reference sequence). J was trimmed by 7 bases and V by 11 bases; bases with no gene match: 14.

On this clone: The junction shows a germline mismatch at one end, possibly a read error. The chain uses TRBV7-7 and TRBJ2-2; TRBD2 might be the D (5 bases). CDR1 and CDR2 (germline): SSHAT, FNYEAQ (reference sequence). This CDR3 comprises 16 residues. In nucleotides, the CDR3 is TGTGCTAGCAGCCTCGCCGCGGGCACGAACACCGGGGAGCTGTTTTTT. Its translation is CASSLAAGTNTGELFF.

The chain recombines TRBV19 with TRBJ2-7; D perhaps matches TRBD2 (5 bases). From germline, CDR1 is LNHDA and CDR2 SQIVND (reference sequence). This CDR3 contains 13 residues. V lost 6 bases and J lost 2, with 11 bases in between. This CDR3 reads CASRKDLTYEQYF. The CDR3 coding sequence is TGTGCCAGTAGGAAGGACTTGACCTACGAGCAGTACTTC.

The rearrangement uses TRBV6-6 and TRBJ2-3, with D possibly matching TRBD1 (5 bases). The germline CDR1 and CDR2 sequences are MNHNY and SVGAGI (reference sequence). This CDR3 has 15 residues. V lost 2 bases and J lost 0, with 9 bases in between. CDR3 DNA: TGTGCCAGCAGTTACGCCCAGGGAAGCACAGATACGCAGTATTTT. Protein product: CASSYAQGSTDTQYF.

V gene TRBV6-5 combines with J gene TRBJ2-1; 8 nucleotides align to TRBD2. Trimming cost V 6 bases and J 5 bases; bases outside gene matches: 9. This CDR3 has 15 residues. CDR1 MNHEY and CDR2 SVGAGI come from the germline V gene. The CDR3 nucleotides read TGTGCCAGCAGCCGACTAGCGTCGAGTCACAATGAGCAGTTCTTC. Its protein is CASSRLASSHNEQFF.

Only a few counts were recorded for this clone. The chain carries TRBV28 and TRBJ2-3; D is possibly TRBD1 (5 bases). CDR1 and CDR2 (germline): MDHEN, SYDVKM. V lost 6 bases and J 1 base, leaving 11 bases between the germline ends. The CDR3 sequence is 14 residues long. DNA for the CDR3: TGTGCCAGCAGACCCGGCAGGGGCACAGATACGCAGTATTTT. Amino acid sequence: CASRPGRGTDTQYF. The full variable domain, with the rest looked up from reference TRBV28 and TRBJ2-3, is DVKVTQSSRYLVKRTGEKVFLECVQDMDHENMFWYRQDPGLGLRLIYFSYDVKMKEKGDIPEGYSVSREKKERFSLILESASTNQTSMYLCASRPGRGTDTQYFGPGTRLTVL.

This chain joins TRBV4-3 and TRBJ1-1, with D hard to call. Germline values: CDR1 LGHNA, CDR2 YSLEER. This CDR3 is 14 amino acids long. Trimming removed 1 base from V and 5 bases from J, with 11 bases in between. This CDR3 is CASSQALTSTEAFF. Here the CDR3 DNA reads TGCGCCAGCAGCCAAGCTTTGACGAGTACTGAAGCTTTCTTT.

The chain uses TRBV5-6 and TRBJ2-3; the D call may be TRBD1 or TRBD2 (6 bases each). This CDR3 spans 15 amino acids. The V and J ends lost 2 bases and 4 bases respectively, with 14 bases between them. CDR1 and CDR2 (germline): SGHDT, YYEEEE. CDR3 sequence: CASSFPGAGSDTQYF. Written as DNA, the CDR3 is TGTGCCAGCAGCTTTCCGGGGGCAGGGTCAGATACGCAGTATTTT.

The chain has TRBV6-5 and TRBJ1-2, with no clear D. The CDR3 covers 15 residues. Germline V gene lookup returns CDR1 MNHEY and CDR2 SVGAGI. V was pared by 4 bases and J by 6 bases, with 18 bases between. The CDR3 bases are TGTGCCAGCAGTTCCCCAGACTGGACCTCCGATGGCTACACCTTC. Protein sequence: CASSSPDWTSDGYTF.

The chain employs TRBV11-2 and TRBJ2-5, with TRBD2 identical over 9 bases. V gave up 3 bases and J gave up 5 bases; unmatched junction bases: 10. CDR3 length: 16 amino acids. CDR1 SGHAT and CDR2 FQNNGV come from the germline V gene. CDR3 loop: CASSFQGTSIMETQYF. In nucleotides, the CDR3 is TGTGCCAGCAGCTTCCAAGGGACTAGCATCATGGAGACCCAGTACTTC.

The chain joins TRBV5-1 to TRBJ2-7; D tentatively fits TRBD1 or TRBD2 (5 bases each). The CDR3 totals 13 residues. Trimming took off 0 bases at V and 5 bases at J, with 9 bases between the two ends. Germline CDR1 and CDR2: SGHRS and YFSETQ. DNA for the CDR3: TGCGCCAGCAGCTTGGTGAGAGGGGACGAGCAGTACTTC. Protein product: CASSLVRGDEQYF.

A single count supports this clone. The V gene is TRBV12-5, the J gene TRBJ1-1; no definite D call. Per the germline V gene, CDR1 is LGHNT and CDR2 is FRNRAP. The CDR3 runs 17 residues. Trimming pared 4 bases from V and 6 bases from J, leaving 24 bases between. CDR3: CASGSFPPPSGSSEAFF. The CDR3 DNA is TGTGCTAGTGGTTCTTTTCCCCCCCCGTCCGGGAGCTCTGAAGCTTTCTTT.

This clone showed up just once. This chain uses TRBV5-1 with TRBJ1-2, with a possible D match to TRBD1 (5 bases). The CDR3 loop spans 14 amino acids. Trimming removed 0 bases at V and 7 bases at J, with 13 bases between. Germline CDR1 and CDR2: SGHRS and YFSETQ. This chain's CDR3 is CASSLDGAYGGYTF. The CDR3 DNA reads TGCGCCAGCAGCTTGGACGGGGCGTATGGTGGCTACACCTTC.

This clone has only one observation. The J gene is TRBJ2-7, the V gene TRBV2, with 9 bases matching TRBD1. The CDR3 has 19 amino acids. From germline, CDR1 is SNHLY and CDR2 FYNNEI. V shed 6 bases and J 3 bases; nucleotides not matched to a gene: 21. The DNA for the CDR3 is TGTGCCAGCAGGGACCCTGAGGGGACAGGGACTCTTTTTTACTACGAGCAGTACTTC. It is translated as CASRDPEGTGTLFYYEQYF.

About this clone: Other DNA sequences in the same sample also yield this CDR3. This chain uses TRBV19 with TRBJ2-7; 8 nucleotides match TRBD1. Germline CDR1 LNHDA, CDR2 SQIVND (reference sequence). V was clipped by 7 bases and J by 3 bases; unmatched bases: 8. This CDR3 spans 14 amino acids. CDR3 sequence reads: CASTPTGGIYEQYF. The CDR3 DNA is TGTGCCAGTACCCCAACAGGGGGAATCTACGAGCAGTACTTC.

CDR3 bases: TGTGCCAGCAGACTAGGTCGGGAGACCCAGTACTTC. This sequence encodes CASRLGRETQYF. The chain combines TRBV2 with TRBJ2-5; perhaps TRBD2 as D (5 bases). CDR1 and CDR2 (germline): SNHLY, FYNNEI. The CDR3 covers 12 residues. V was cut by 6 bases and J by 5 bases, with 10 bases left in between.

J is TRBJ1-4 and V is TRBV5-1, with TRBD1 as a possible D gene (6 bases). This CDR3 region has 15 residues. The germline gives CDR1 SGHRS, CDR2 YFSETQ. Trimming took 2 bases from V and 8 from J, leaving 16 bases between them. Here the CDR3 reads CASSLKQGALEKLFF. CDR3 DNA: TGCGCCAGCAGCTTAAAACAGGGCGCCCTAGAAAAACTGTTTTTT.

The V call is TRBV4-1, the J call TRBJ2-3; D perhaps matches TRBD2 (6 bases). The CDR3 spans 16 residues. The V gene lost 1 base and the J gene lost 4 bases, with 15 bases spanning the gap. Looked up from germline, CDR1 is MGHRA and CDR2 is YSYEKL. CDR3 sequence (DNA): TGCGCCAGCAGCCAAGCTTATGGCGGGGCAGCAGATACGCAGTATTTT. Encoded protein: CASSQAYGGAADTQYF.

The chain has TRBV15 and TRBJ1-1; D is unclear. V was shortened by 0 bases and J by 1 base, with 9 bases between the two germline ends. The CDR3 runs to 15 residues. CDR1 LNHNV and CDR2 YYDKDF come from the germline V gene (reference sequence). The CDR3 reads CATSRDPSRNTEAFF. DNA for the CDR3: TGTGCCACCAGCAGAGACCCCTCCAGGAACACTGAAGCTTTCTTT. Full variable domain (rest looked up from reference TRBV15 and TRBJ1-1): DAMVIQNPRYQVTQFGKPVTLSCSQTLNHNVMYWYQQKSSQAPKLLFHYYDKDFNNEADTPDNFQSRRPNTSFCFLDIRSPGLGDTAMYLCATSRDPSRNTEAFFGQGTRLTVV.

The chain couples TRBV5-4 to TRBJ1-3, with D perhaps TRBD1 (5 bases). The CDR3 runs 16 residues. Trimming cost V 0 bases and J 0 bases, with 10 bases left between them. Germline CDR1 SGHNT, CDR2 YYREEE (reference sequence). CDR3 bases: TGTGCCAGCAGCTTGGCTGGGGCTGTCTCTGGAAACACCATATATTTT. Translation gives CASSLAGAVSGNTIYF.

The CDR3 spells CASTAGQNTGELFF. The CDR3 coding sequence is TGTGCCAGCACGGCGGGACAGAACACCGGGGAGCTGTTTTTT. The J gene is TRBJ2-2, the V gene TRBV28, with D tentatively TRBD1 or TRBD2 (6 bases each). Trimming took 7 bases from V and 1 from J, leaving 10 bases between them. The germline CDR1 and CDR2 sequences are MDHEN and SYDVKM. This CDR3 is 14 amino acids long.

This rearrangement joins TRBV10-2 to TRBJ2-2; 7 bases are shared with TRBD2. Germline CDR1 and CDR2: WSHSY and SAAADI. The CDR3 has 16 residues. The CDR3 region has the DNA TGCCCCTACCAGATAGGGCCGGGGGGGAACACCGGGGAGCTGTTTTTT. Protein sequence: CPYQIGPGGNTGELFF.

The chain employs TRBV5-1 and TRBJ2-1; D is unresolved. The CDR3 is 14 amino acids. Germline V gene sequence: CDR1 SGHRS, CDR2 YFSETQ. Trimming removed 1 base at V and 8 bases at J, with 13 bases between. CDR3 in DNA: TGCGCCAGCAGCTTGAGCGCTAGTCTGGATGAGCAGTTCTTC. Protein product: CASSLSASLDEQFF.

This clone was counted between two and nine times. CDR3 protein: CASSPHRDRSYGYTF. The CDR3 DNA is TGTGCCAGCAGCCCTCACCGGGACAGGAGCTATGGCTACACCTTC. The gene calls are TRBV11-2 and TRBJ1-2, with TRBD1 matching 8 bases. Trimming cost V 5 bases and J 4 bases; bases outside gene matches: 9. Germline V gene sequence: CDR1 SGHAT, CDR2 FQNNGV. This CDR3 is built from 15 residues.

The rearrangement links TRBV28 to TRBJ2-1; 7 bases line up with TRBD2. The ends lost 6 bases at V and 2 bases at J; junction bases unmatched: 13. This CDR3 spans 17 amino acids. Germline V gene sequence: CDR1 MDHEN, CDR2 SYDVKM. This CDR3 is CASSLVGGRVPYNEQFF. CDR3 sequence (DNA): TGTGCCAGCAGCCTAGTGGGCGGGAGAGTCCCCTACAATGAGCAGTTCTTC.

J is TRBJ1-2 and V is TRBV20-1; 7 bases match TRBD1. The J segment lost 8 bases and the V segment lost 6 bases, leaving 6 bases of the junction unmatched. This CDR3 region has 11 residues. The germline CDR1 and CDR2 sequences are DFQATT and SNEGSKA (reference sequence). CDR3 residues: CSAGTVWGYTF. CDR3 DNA sequence: TGCAGTGCCGGGACAGTTTGGGGCTACACCTTC.

The chain couples TRBV30 to TRBJ2-7; D is unclear. Trimming left V 3 bases short and J 4 bases short, with 13 bases between. CDR3 length: 13 amino acids. CDR1 and CDR2 from the germline V gene are GTSNPN and SVGIG (reference sequence). CDR3 in DNA: TGTGCCTGGAGGGCAGGACCCGGTTACGAGCAGTACTTC. Residues: CAWRAGPGYEQYF.

The rearrangement uses TRBV18 and TRBJ1-1, with a weak D call TRBD1 (6 bases). From germline, CDR1 is KGHSH and CDR2 LQKENI. The CDR3 length is 14 residues. Trimming cost V 5 bases and J 2 bases, with 12 bases left between them. The CDR3 bases are TGTGCCAGCTCAAGACTGGACAGCAACACTGAAGCTTTCTTT. Its protein product is CASSRLDSNTEAFF.